This TCR beta chain was observed in a study of cytomegalovirus exposure and HLA in healthy donors. PCR primers comprised 60 Vbeta and 13 Jbeta primers. Assay: immunoSEQ multiplex PCR; the TCRdb copy retains only in-frame clones and omits some. Of 43,000 or so clones listed, 64% are singletons. The V gene's germline CDR1 is MNHEY and CDR2 SMNVEV (reference sequence). V dropped 6 bases and J dropped 3 bases, with 8 bases sitting between them. The CDR3 covers 12 residues. The study, taken as a whole, reports: Rates of TCR association differed by HLA locus in a later analysis, with DRB1 highest and HLA-C lowest. Reportedly, TCR beta sequences accurately predicted HLA-A and HLA-B alleles in most subjects. Association with HLA alleles at 0.05 false discovery rate was found for around 17,000 TCR beta sequences in a later analysis.

Regarding this clone: Its antigen is still unknown. Other DNA sequences from this sample encode an identical CDR3 as well.

As for the donors, each was a healthy bone marrow donor. This clonotype was obtained from a human donor in good health. Material for sequencing was PBMCs. The chain recombines TRBV27 with TRBJ1-1; a possible D gene is TRBD1 (5 bases). CDR3 nucleotides: TGTGCCAGCAGGGGGCAGTACACTGAAGCTTTCTTT. Translated, it gives CASRGQYTEAFF.